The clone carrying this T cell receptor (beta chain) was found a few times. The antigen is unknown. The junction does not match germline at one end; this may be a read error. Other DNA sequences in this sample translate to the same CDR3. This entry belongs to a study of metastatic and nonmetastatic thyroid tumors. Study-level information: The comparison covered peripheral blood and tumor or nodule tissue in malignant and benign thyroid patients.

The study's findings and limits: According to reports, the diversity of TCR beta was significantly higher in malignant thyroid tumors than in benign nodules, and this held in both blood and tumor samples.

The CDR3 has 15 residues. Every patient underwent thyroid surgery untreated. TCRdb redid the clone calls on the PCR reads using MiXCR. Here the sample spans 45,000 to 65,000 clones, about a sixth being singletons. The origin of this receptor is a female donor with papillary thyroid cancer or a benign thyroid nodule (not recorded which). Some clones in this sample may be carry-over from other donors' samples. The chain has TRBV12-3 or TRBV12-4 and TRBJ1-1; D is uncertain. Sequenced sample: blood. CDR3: CASSFRSGSLGLAFF. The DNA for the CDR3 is TGTGCCAGCAGTTTCAGATCGGGATCGCTAGGTTTGGCTTTTTTT.